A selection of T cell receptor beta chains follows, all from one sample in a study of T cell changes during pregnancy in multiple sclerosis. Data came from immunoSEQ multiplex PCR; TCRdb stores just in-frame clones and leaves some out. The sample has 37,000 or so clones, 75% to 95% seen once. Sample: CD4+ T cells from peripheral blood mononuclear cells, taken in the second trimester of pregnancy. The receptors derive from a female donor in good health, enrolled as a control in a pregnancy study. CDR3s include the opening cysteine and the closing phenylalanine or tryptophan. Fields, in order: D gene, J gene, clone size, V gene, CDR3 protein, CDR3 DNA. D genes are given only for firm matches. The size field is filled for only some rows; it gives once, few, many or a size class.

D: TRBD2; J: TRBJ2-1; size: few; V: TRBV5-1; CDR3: CASSLTSGVINEQFF; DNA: TGCGCCAGCAGCTTGACTAGCGGAGTAATCAATGAGCAGTTCTTC
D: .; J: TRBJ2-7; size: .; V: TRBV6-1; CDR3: CASSPLGTYTYEQYF; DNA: TGTGCCAGCAGTCCTTTGGGGACATACACCTACGAGCAGTACTTC
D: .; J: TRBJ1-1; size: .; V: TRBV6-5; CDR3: CATNSLVLNTEAFF; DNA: TGTGCCACTAACTCCTTGGTTCTGAACACTGAAGCTTTCTTT
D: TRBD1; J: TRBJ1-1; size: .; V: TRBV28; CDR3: CASSAPGQGNTEAFF; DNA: TGTGCCAGCAGTGCTCCGGGACAGGGAAACACTGAAGCTTTCTTT
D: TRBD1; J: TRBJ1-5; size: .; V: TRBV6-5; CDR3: CASRRQGLNNQPQHF; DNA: TGTGCCAGCAGACGACAGGGCTTGAACAATCAGCCCCAGCATTTT
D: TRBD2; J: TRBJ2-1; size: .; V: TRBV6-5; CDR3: CASSYSLAGNNEQFF; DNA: TGTGCCAGCAGTTACTCTCTAGCGGGGAACAATGAGCAGTTCTTC
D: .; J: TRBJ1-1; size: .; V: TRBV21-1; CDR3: CAIKTGGTEAFF; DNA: TGTGCCATCAAGACAGGGGGCACTGAAGCTTTCTTT
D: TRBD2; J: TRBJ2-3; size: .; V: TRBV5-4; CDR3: CASTPSGGPTDTQYF; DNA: TGTGCCAGCACACCTAGCGGGGGCCCCACAGATACGCAGTATTTT
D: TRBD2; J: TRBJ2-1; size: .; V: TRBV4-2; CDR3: CASSPSTSGSSYNEQFF; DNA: TGTGCCAGCAGCCCCAGTACTAGCGGGAGCTCCTACAATGAGCAGTTCTTC
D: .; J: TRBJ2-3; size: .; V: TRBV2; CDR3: CASSESRVYDTQYF; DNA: TGTGCCAGCAGTGAATCGCGAGTATACGATACGCAGTATTTT
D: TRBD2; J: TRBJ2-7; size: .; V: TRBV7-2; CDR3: CASSLRSRASGSYEQYF; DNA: TGTGCCAGCAGCTTAAGGAGTAGGGCTAGCGGCTCCTACGAGCAGTACTTC
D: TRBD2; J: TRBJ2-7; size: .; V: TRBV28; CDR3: CASSFMREAPEQYF; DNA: TGTGCCAGCAGTTTTATGCGGGAGGCTCCCGAGCAGTACTTC
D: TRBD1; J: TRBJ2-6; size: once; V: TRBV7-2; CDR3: CASRRGQSGANVLTF; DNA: TGTGCCAGCAGACGGGGACAGTCTGGGGCCAACGTCCTGACTTTC
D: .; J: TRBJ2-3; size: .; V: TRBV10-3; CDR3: CAIRRDGTDTQYF; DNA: TGTGCCATCAGGCGGGACGGCACAGATACGCAGTATTTT
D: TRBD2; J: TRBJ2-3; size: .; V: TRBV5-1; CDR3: CASSFTSGGAVDTQYF; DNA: TGCGCCAGCAGCTTTACTAGCGGGGGGGCCGTAGATACGCAGTATTTT
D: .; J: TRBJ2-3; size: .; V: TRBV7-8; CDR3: CASTEPRRGSTDTQYF; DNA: TGTGCCAGCACCGAGCCCCGTCGGGGTTCAACAGATACGCAGTATTTT
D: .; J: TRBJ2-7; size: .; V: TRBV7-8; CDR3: CASSLSRQSYEQYF; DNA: TGTGCCAGCAGCTTAAGTAGACAGTCCTACGAGCAGTACTTC
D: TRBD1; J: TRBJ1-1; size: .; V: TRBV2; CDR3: CASSGVSGQDSEAFF; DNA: TGTGCCAGCAGTGGGGTATCGGGACAGGACAGTGAAGCTTTCTTT
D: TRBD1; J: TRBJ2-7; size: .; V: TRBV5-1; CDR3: CASSLADREAGEQYF; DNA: TGCGCCAGCAGCTTGGCGGACAGGGAGGCGGGCGAGCAGTACTTC
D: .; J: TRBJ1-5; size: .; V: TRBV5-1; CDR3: CASSLAPQGNQPQHF; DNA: TGCGCCAGCAGCTTGGCTCCGCAGGGGAATCAGCCCCAGCATTTT
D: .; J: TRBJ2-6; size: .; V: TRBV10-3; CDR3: CAHGSGYSGANVLTF; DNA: TGTGCCCACGGGTCGGGGTATTCTGGGGCCAACGTCCTGACTTTC
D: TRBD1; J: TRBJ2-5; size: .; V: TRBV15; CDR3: CATSEQGLETQYF; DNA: TGTGCCACCAGCGAACAGGGGTTGGAGACCCAGTACTTC
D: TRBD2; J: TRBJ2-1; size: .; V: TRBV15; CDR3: CATSRGTSGRNEQFF; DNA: TGTGCCACCAGCAGGGGGACTAGCGGGCGGAATGAGCAGTTCTTC
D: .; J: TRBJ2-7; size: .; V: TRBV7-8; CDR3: CASSPTTSPGRGEQYF; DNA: TGTGCCAGCAGCCCAACGACAAGCCCAGGGCGGGGCGAGCAGTACTTC
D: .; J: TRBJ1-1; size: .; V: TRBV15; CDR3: CATSRAGTMNTEAFF; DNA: TGTGCCACCAGCAGAGCCGGGACAATGAACACTGAAGCTTTCTTT
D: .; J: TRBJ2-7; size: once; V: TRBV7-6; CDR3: CASSLSTYEQYF; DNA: TGTGCCAGCAGCTTATCCACCTACGAGCAGTACTTC
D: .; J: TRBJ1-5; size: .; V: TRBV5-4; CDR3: CASSTGTNNQPQHF; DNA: TGTGCCAGCAGCACTGGGACAAACAATCAGCCCCAGCATTTT
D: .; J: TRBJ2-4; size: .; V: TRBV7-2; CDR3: CASSRSRNIQYF; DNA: TGTGCCAGCAGCCGGAGTAGGAACATTCAGTACTTC
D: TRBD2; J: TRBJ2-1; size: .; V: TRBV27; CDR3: CASSFYASGLAGVGNEQFF; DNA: TGTGCCAGCAGTTTTTATGCCTCGGGACTAGCGGGAGTGGGGAATGAGCAGTTCTTC
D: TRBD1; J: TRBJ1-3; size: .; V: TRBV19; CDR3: CASSTRQGHTIYF; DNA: TGTGCCAGTAGTACCCGACAGGGCCACACCATATATTTT
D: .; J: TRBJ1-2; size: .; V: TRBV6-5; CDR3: CASSREVGRTYTF; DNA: TGTGCCAGCAGTAGGGAAGTGGGGAGGACCTACACCTTC
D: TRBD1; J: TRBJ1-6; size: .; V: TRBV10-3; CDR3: CATTEQGYNSPLHF; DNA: TGTGCCACCACCGAACAGGGGTATAATTCACCCCTCCACTTT
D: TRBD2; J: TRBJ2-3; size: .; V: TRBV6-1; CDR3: CASSGLSGGWADTQYF; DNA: TGTGCCAGCAGTGGGCTTAGCGGGGGGTGGGCAGATACGCAGTATTTT
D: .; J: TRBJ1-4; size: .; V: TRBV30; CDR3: CAWRKNDRQNEKLFF; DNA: TGTGCCTGGAGGAAAAATGACAGGCAGAATGAAAAACTGTTTTTT
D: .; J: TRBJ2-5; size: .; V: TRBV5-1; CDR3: CASSSLRGLQGQETQYF; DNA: TGCGCCAGCAGCTCCCTGAGGGGTTTGCAAGGACAGGAGACCCAGTACTTC
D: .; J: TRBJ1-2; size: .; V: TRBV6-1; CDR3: CASSVLGGADGYTF; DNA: TGTGCCAGCAGTGTTCTCGGCGGGGCTGACGGCTACACCTTC
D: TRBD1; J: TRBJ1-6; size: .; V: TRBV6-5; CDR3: CASSYSRTGTVTLHF; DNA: TGTGCCAGCAGTTACTCTAGGACAGGGACAGTAACCCTCCACTTT
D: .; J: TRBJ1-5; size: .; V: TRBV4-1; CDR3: CASSQDMGLRNLNQPQHF; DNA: TGCGCCAGCAGCCAAGATATGGGGCTCCGTAACCTCAATCAGCCCCAGCATTTT